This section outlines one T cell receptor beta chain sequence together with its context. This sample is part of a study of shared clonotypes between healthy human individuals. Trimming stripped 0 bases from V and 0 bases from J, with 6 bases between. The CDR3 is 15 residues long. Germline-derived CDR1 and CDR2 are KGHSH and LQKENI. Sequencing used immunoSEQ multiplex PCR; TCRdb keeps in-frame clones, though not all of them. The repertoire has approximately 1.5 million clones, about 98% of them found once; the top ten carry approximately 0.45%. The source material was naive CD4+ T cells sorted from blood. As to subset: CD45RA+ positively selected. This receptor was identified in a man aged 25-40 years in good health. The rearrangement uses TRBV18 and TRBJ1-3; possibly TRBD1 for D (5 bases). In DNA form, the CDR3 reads TGTGCCAGCTCACCACCAGACAGCTCTGGAAACACCATATATTTT. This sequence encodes CASSPPDSSGNTIYF.